Each of the 13 T cell receptor beta chains below was sequenced from the same sample in a study of blood T cell repertoires in COVID-19. TCRdb's table, derived via immunoSEQ multiplex PCR, lists solely in-frame clones and lacks some. Among roughly 130,000 clones listed, around 88% were seen once. The specimen was PBMCs or T cells enriched from blood (not recorded which). These TCRs come from a woman between 50 and 59 years old who had recovered from COVID-19.

The J gene is TRBJ2-7, the V gene TRBV15, with D possibly TRBD2 on 6 matching bases. CDR3 length: 15 residues. The V end lost 2 bases, the J end lost 0 bases, and 11 bases lay between the germline ends. From germline, CDR1 is LNHNV and CDR2 YYDKDF (reference sequence). The CDR3 reads CATSRPDGSSYEQYF. DNA for the CDR3: TGTGCCACCAGCAGACCTGACGGGAGCTCCTACGAGCAGTACTTC.

The chain uses TRBV2 and TRBJ1-3; 7 nucleotides align to TRBD1. The ends lost 6 bases at V and 1 base at J; junction bases unmatched: 3. The CDR3 totals 14 residues. CDR1 and CDR2 from the germline V gene are SNHLY and FYNNEI. The CDR3 region has the DNA TGTGCCAGCAGCGAGGACAGGTCTGGAAACACCATATATTTT. It codes for CASSEDRSGNTIYF.

The rearrangement joins TRBV6-4 to TRBJ1-2; perhaps TRBD1 as D (5 bases). Germline loops: CDR1 MRHNA, CDR2 SNTAGT. The CDR3 totals 16 residues. V lost 0 bases to trimming and J lost 0 bases, with 11 bases between them. CDR3 sequence (DNA): TGTGCCAGCAGTGACTCCTTTCGACAGTCTAACTATGGCTACACCTTC. This codes for CASSDSFRQSNYGYTF.

This chain links TRBV14 with TRBJ1-6, with D uncertain. Germline assignment: CDR1 SGHDN and CDR2 FVKESK. Trimming removed 0 bases at V and 9 bases at J, with 12 bases between. The CDR3 is made up of 15 amino acids. This chain's CDR3 is CASSQDAGLGSPLHF. Written as DNA, the CDR3 is TGTGCCAGCAGCCAAGATGCGGGGTTGGGTTCACCCCTCCACTTT. Looking up the rest from reference TRBV14 and TRBJ1-6 gives the full variable domain: EAGVTQFPSHSVIEKGQTVTLRCDPISGHDNLYWYRRVMGKEIKFLLHFVKESKQDESGMPNNRFLAERTGGTYSTLKVQPAELEDSGVYFCASSQDAGLGSPLHFGNGTRLTVT.

The chain is built from TRBV6-1 and TRBJ2-7; no clear D gene. The V end was cut by 2 bases, the J end by 3 bases, with 20 bases between. Germline V gene sequence: CDR1 MNHNS, CDR2 SASEGT. The CDR3 has 17 amino acids. The DNA of the CDR3 is TGTGCCAGCAGTGAATTTAATGTCCTGACGACGGGCTACGAGCAGTACTTC. The encoded protein is CASSEFNVLTTGYEQYF.

The J gene is TRBJ1-4, the V gene TRBV5-6; TRBD1 matches 9 bases. V dropped 4 bases and J dropped 0; count of bases not matched to a gene: 4. The germline CDR1 and CDR2 sequences are SGHDT and YYEEEE. The CDR3 extends over 16 amino acids. CDR3 loop: CASSIRQGATNEKLFF. The CDR3 DNA sequence: TGTGCCAGCAGCATAAGACAGGGGGCAACTAATGAAAAACTGTTTTTT.

This chain joins TRBV7-2 and TRBJ2-3; TRBD2 aligns across 9 bases. The CDR3 runs 16 residues. CDR1 SGHTA and CDR2 FQGNSA come from the germline V gene. Trimming removed 7 bases from V and 0 bases from J; junction bases left unmatched: 8. The CDR3 coding sequence is TGTGCCAGCAAAAGCGGGGGGTGGTCTAGCACAGATACGCAGTATTTT. Translated: CASKSGGWSSTDTQYF.

The rearrangement links TRBV23-1 to TRBJ1-4; D unclear. TRBV23-1 falls under the ORF class, with uncertain function. This CDR3 spans 20 amino acids. V was clipped by 1 base and J by 4 bases, with 25 bases between them. The CDR3 DNA reads TGCGCCAGCAGTCAATGCCAAGATCGGGATACAGCTGGCGTTAATGAAAAACTGTTTTTT. This encodes CASSQCQDRDTAGVNEKLFF.

CDR3 amino acids: CASSTRTGNRGELFF. The CDR3 DNA reads TGTGCCAGTAGTACCCGGACAGGGAATCGAGGGGAGCTGTTTTTT. The V and J genes are TRBV19 and TRBJ2-2; 8 bases align to TRBD1. Germline V gives CDR1 LNHDA, CDR2 SQIVND (reference sequence). V lost 4 bases and J lost 8; bases outside the gene matches: 9. The CDR3 length is 15 residues. Drawing the rest from reference TRBV19 and TRBJ2-2, the complete variable domain is DGGITQSPKYLFRKEGQNVTLSCEQNLNHDAMYWYRQDPGQGLRLIYYSQIVNDFQKGDIAEGYSVSREKKESFPLTVTSAQKNPTAFYLCASSTRTGNRGELFFGEGSRLTVL.

This rearrangement joins TRBV29-1 to TRBJ1-5; 9 bases fit TRBD1. J gave up 2 bases and V 5 bases, and 1 base lay outside the gene matches. The CDR3 has 13 residues. The germline CDR1 and CDR2 sequences are SQVTM and ANQGSEA. As DNA, the CDR3 is TGCAGCGTTAGGACAGGGGGCAATCAGCCCCAGCATTTT. Protein sequence: CSVRTGGNQPQHF.

In DNA, the CDR3 is TGTGCCATCAGGAGCATAGGGGGCTACGGAAACACCATATATTTT. Residues: CAIRSIGGYGNTIYF. This sequence joins TRBV10-3 and TRBJ1-3, with 7 bases that match TRBD1. The CDR3 has 15 amino acids. Trimming removed 6 bases from V and 4 bases from J; junction bases left unmatched: 9. Germline V lookup: CDR1 ENHRY, CDR2 SYGVKD.

This clone was picked up one time. The chain is built from TRBV5-4 and TRBJ2-1; 11 bases agree with TRBD2. This CDR3 region has 17 residues. Germline loops: CDR1 SGHNT, CDR2 YYREEE (reference sequence). V dropped 2 bases and J dropped 8; count of bases not matched to a gene: 12. The CDR3 DNA follows: TGTGCCAGCAGCTTTGGGGTTACTAGCGGGGGTACCTATGAGCAGTTCTTC. This gives the protein CASSFGVTSGGTYEQFF.

This clone has just one count. Written as DNA, the CDR3 is TGTGCTAGTGGTTTGCCCAGCTCAGAGCTAGAGTACGAGCAGTACTTC. Protein sequence: CASGLPSSELEYEQYF. The rearrangement links TRBV12-5 to TRBJ2-7, with D hard to call. Germline V gene sequence: CDR1 LGHNT, CDR2 FRNRAP. V was clipped by 2 bases and J by 4 bases, with 18 bases between them. This CDR3 has 16 residues. The variable domain in full, completed from reference TRBV12-5 and TRBJ2-7, reads DARVTQTPRHKVTEMGQEVTMRCQPILGHNTVFWYRQTMMQGLELLAYFRNRAPLDDSGMPKDRFSAEMPDATLATLKIQPSEPRDSAVYFCASGLPSSELEYEQYFGPGTRLTVT.